The T cell receptor beta chain under discussion was sequenced for a study of T cell repertoires and HLA-DP antigens. With respect to this clone: The antigen is not known.

Repertoires were generated with immunoSEQ multiplex PCR, while TCRdb's copy carries only in-frame clones and drops some. This table has approximately 110,000 clones, almost 95% appearing once. The germline CDR1 and CDR2 sequences are MDHEN and SYDVKM. J was trimmed by 2 bases and V by 8 bases; bases with no gene match: 9. CDR3 size: 15 residues. This chain joins TRBV28 and TRBJ2-1; the match to TRBD1 covers 7 bases. This TCR came from a woman under 30 in good health and CMV-seronegative. Sequencing used CD4+ T cells from PBMCs. CDR3 loop: CASQTGDVTYNEQFF. The CDR3 region has the DNA TGTGCCAGCCAAACAGGGGATGTTACCTACAATGAGCAGTTCTTC. Complete variable domain (other parts from reference TRBV28 and TRBJ2-1): DVKVTQSSRYLVKRTGEKVFLECVQDMDHENMFWYRQDPGLGLRLIYFSYDVKMKEKGDIPEGYSVSREKKERFSLILESASTNQTSMYLCASQTGDVTYNEQFFGPGTRLTVL.